The 27 T cell receptor beta chains in this list originate from one sample, sequenced in a study of blood T cell repertoires in COVID-19. Assay used: immunoSEQ multiplex PCR; TCRdb lists only in-frame clones, some missing. There are roughly 220,000 clones in the sample; 80% to 90% occur only once, and less than 4.5% lies in the top ten. Sequenced input: PBMCs or T cells enriched from blood (not recorded which). These receptors all stem from a woman aged 40 to 50 with acute COVID-19.

The genes are TRBV4-3 and TRBJ1-1; tentative D call: TRBD1 (6 bases). V lost 4 bases, J lost 1 base, and 16 bases lay in between. The germline CDR1 and CDR2 sequences are LGHNA and YSLEER. The CDR3 consists of 16 residues. The DNA for the CDR3 is TGCGCCAGCAGCCCCGAAGGGGGACGGCAGAACACTGAAGCTTTCTTT. Protein sequence: CASSPEGGRQNTEAFF.

The V and J genes are TRBV7-6 and TRBJ1-6; D gene ambiguous. The V and J ends lost 5 bases and 6 bases respectively, with 14 bases between them. The CDR3 is 15 amino acids. Germline-derived CDR1 and CDR2 are SGHVS and FNYEAQ. Here the CDR3 DNA reads TGTGCCAGCAGCGCCCAGGACGGGGTTAATTCACCCCTCCACTTT. Amino acid sequence: CASSAQDGVNSPLHF.

The chain employs TRBV7-3 and TRBJ1-1; D is undetermined. The CDR3 totals 12 residues. V lost 6 bases, J lost 7 bases, and 12 bases lay in between. Germline V lookup: CDR1 SGHTA, CDR2 FQGTGA. This chain's CDR3 is CASSFGGNEAFF. In DNA form, the CDR3 reads TGTGCCAGCAGTTTCGGAGGGAATGAAGCTTTCTTT.

The chain uses TRBV27 and TRBJ1-1; no clear D gene. V lost 1 base to trimming and J lost 6 bases, with 15 bases between them. The CDR3 consists of 15 residues. Germline V gene lookup returns CDR1 MNHEY and CDR2 SMNVEV (reference sequence). CDR3 loop: CASSLFGSVIAEAFF. CDR3 sequence (DNA): TGTGCCAGCAGTTTATTCGGGTCGGTGATCGCTGAAGCTTTCTTT.

The chain is built from TRBV27 and TRBJ1-6; 8 bases align to TRBD1. The CDR3 has 15 residues. Trimming cost V 7 bases and J 8 bases; bases outside gene matches: 10. CDR1 is MNHEY and CDR2 is SMNVEV in the germline V gene (reference sequence). CDR3 bases: TGTGCCAGCAACCAGGGGGCGCGGGTGGATTCACCCCTCCACTTT. Amino acid sequence: CASNQGARVDSPLHF.

This rearrangement joins TRBV19 to TRBJ2-5; 8 nucleotides line up with TRBD1. The CDR3 spans 15 residues. V lost 5 bases and J lost 5; bases outside the gene matches: 10. Germline V gene lookup returns CDR1 LNHDA and CDR2 SQIVND (reference sequence). The CDR3 region is CASSSGQGYVETQYF. CDR3 nucleotides: TGTGCCAGTAGTTCAGGACAGGGATACGTGGAGACCCAGTACTTC.

The chain combines TRBV6-4 with TRBJ2-3; the D gene is possibly TRBD1 (6 bases). CDR1 and CDR2 (germline): MRHNA, SNTAGT. The CDR3 covers 16 residues. V was pared by 5 bases and J by 0 bases, with 15 bases between. The CDR3 nucleotides read TGTGCCAGCAGTCCCATGAGGGGGTCTAGCACAGATACGCAGTATTTT. The encoded protein is CASSPMRGSSTDTQYF.

V and J are TRBV5-1 and TRBJ1-2; D possibly corresponds to TRBD1 (6 bases). The CDR3 is 14 amino acids. Germline CDR1 reads SGHRS; CDR2 reads YFSETQ. V was cut by 8 bases and J by 8 bases, with 22 bases left in between. CDR3 sequence reads: CASKSDGGQRGYTF. The CDR3 bases are TGCGCCAGTAAATCCGACGGGGGGCAGCGCGGCTACACCTTC.

The genes are TRBV29-1 and TRBJ1-2, with 11 bases matching TRBD1. The CDR3 is made up of 13 amino acids. Losses at the gene ends were 3 bases for V and 10 bases for J; bases not matched to a gene: 7. Germline V gene data show CDR1 as SQVTM and CDR2 as ANQGSEA. In nucleotides, the CDR3 is TGCAGCGTTGAGCAAAGGACAGGGGGCTTCTACACCTTC. Its translation is CSVEQRTGGFYTF. Combining the CDR3 with reference TRBV29-1 and TRBJ1-2 gives the whole variable domain SAVISQKPSRDICQRGTSLTIQCQVDSQVTMMFWYRQQPGQSLTLIATANQGSEATYESGFVIDKFPISRPNLTFSTLTVSNMSPEDSSIYLCSVEQRTGGFYTFGSGTRLTVV.

The chain joins TRBV6-1 to TRBJ2-5; TRBD1 might be the D (5 bases). Trimming took off 4 bases at V and 5 bases at J, with 14 bases between the two ends. Germline CDR1 reads MNHNS; CDR2 reads SASEGT. The CDR3 is 14 residues long. The CDR3 protein is CASSGGQFVETQYF. In DNA, the CDR3 is TGTGCCAGCAGTGGGGGCCAATTCGTCGAGACCCAGTACTTC.

The CDR3 region is CASRSGTAGAFWNTEAFF. The CDR3 DNA is TGCGCCAGCAGATCTGGGACAGCTGGAGCCTTCTGGAACACTGAAGCTTTCTTT. This chain uses TRBV5-1 with TRBJ1-1, with TRBD1 matching 7 bases. With V trimmed by 5 bases and J by 1 base, 17 bases remained unmatched. The V gene's germline CDR1 is SGHRS and CDR2 YFSETQ. The CDR3 extends over 18 amino acids.

The V and J genes are TRBV7-2 and TRBJ1-6; no firm D call. Trimming left V 1 base short and J 2 bases short, with 9 bases between. The CDR3 loop spans 16 amino acids. Germline-derived CDR1 and CDR2 are SGHTA and FQGNSA. CDR3 residues: CASSLGASAYNSPLHF. The CDR3, as DNA: TGTGCCAGCAGCTTAGGGGCCTCAGCCTATAATTCACCCCTCCACTTT.

This chain joins TRBV16 and TRBJ1-3; TRBD1 is a possible D gene (5 bases). Trimming removed 4 bases at V and 1 base at J, with 8 bases between. The germline gives CDR1 KGHSY, CDR2 FQNENV. The CDR3 has 14 residues. DNA for the CDR3: TGTGCCAGCAGCCCCCAGGGATCTGGAAACACCATATATTTT. Protein: CASSPQGSGNTIYF.

The chain links TRBV7-9 to TRBJ2-2; 14 bases are a match to TRBD2. Per germline, CDR1 SEHNR and CDR2 FQNEAQ (reference sequence). The CDR3 sequence is 18 residues long. Trimming at V came to 5 bases and at J to 1 base, leaving 6 bases not matched to a gene. The CDR3: CASSPRLAGGRNTGELFF. Written as DNA, the CDR3 is TGTGCCAGCAGCCCTCGACTAGCGGGGGGGCGGAACACCGGGGAGCTGTTTTTT. The whole variable domain, filled in from reference TRBV7-9 and TRBJ2-2, reads DTGVSQNPRHKITKRGQNVTFRCDPISEHNRLYWYRQTLGQGPEFLTYFQNEAQLEKSRLLSDRFSAERPKGSFSTLEIQRTEQGDSAMYLCASSPRLAGGRNTGELFFGEGSRLTVL.

V is TRBV7-2 and J is TRBJ1-5, with D possibly matching TRBD1 (5 bases). The germline V gene has CDR1 SGHTA and CDR2 FQGNSA. The CDR3 totals 15 residues. V lost 2 bases to trimming and J lost 3 bases, with 11 bases between them. The CDR3 reads CASSLQGSNNQPQHF. CDR3 coding DNA: TGTGCCAGCAGCTTACAGGGATCTAACAATCAGCCCCAGCATTTT.

For the CDR3, the DNA is TGCGCCAGCAGCCAATACCCAACAACGAACACCGGGGAGCTGTTTTTT. Translation: CASSQYPTTNTGELFF. The chain uses TRBV5-1 and TRBJ2-2; no definite D call. Germline values: CDR1 SGHRS, CDR2 YFSETQ. This CDR3 comprises 16 residues. Trimming pared 4 bases from V and 0 bases from J, leaving 13 bases between.

V gene TRBV30 combines with J gene TRBJ2-6; TRBD1 is a possible D gene (6 bases). The germline V gene has CDR1 GTSNPN and CDR2 SVGIG (reference sequence). V lost 4 bases, J lost 0 bases, and 10 bases lay in between. The CDR3 consists of 15 residues. The chain's CDR3 is CAWTADSSGANVLTF. In DNA, the CDR3 is TGTGCCTGGACCGCGGACAGCTCTGGGGCCAACGTCCTGACTTTC.

J is TRBJ1-4 and V is TRBV7-9, with TRBD1 identical over 8 bases. Germline V CDR1 and CDR2: SEHNR, FQNEAQ (reference sequence). The CDR3 runs to 13 residues. V dropped 8 bases and J dropped 4; count of bases not matched to a gene: 3. The CDR3 reads CASRTGGNEKLFF. For the CDR3, the DNA is TGTGCCAGCCGCACAGGGGGTAATGAAAAACTGTTTTTT.

The chain uses TRBV29-1 and TRBJ1-2; possibly TRBD1 for D (5 bases). Looked up from germline, CDR1 is SQVTM and CDR2 is ANQGSEA. The CDR3 sequence is 13 residues long. V shed 3 bases and J shed 7 bases, with 15 bases lying between them. In DNA, the CDR3 is TGCAGCGTTGAGACACGGGGGGTGAGTGGCTACACCTTC. Encoded protein: CSVETRGVSGYTF. Together with reference TRBV29-1 and TRBJ1-2, the CDR3 gives the full variable domain: SAVISQKPSRDICQRGTSLTIQCQVDSQVTMMFWYRQQPGQSLTLIATANQGSEATYESGFVIDKFPISRPNLTFSTLTVSNMSPEDSSIYLCSVETRGVSGYTFGSGTRLTVV.

The chain joins TRBV2 to TRBJ2-7, with D possibly being TRBD1 (5 bases). The CDR3 has 15 amino acids. Germline CDR1 is SNHLY and CDR2 is FYNNEI. Trimming left V 1 base short and J 3 bases short, with 13 bases between. CDR3 sequence: CASSEVGQENYEQYV. Here the CDR3 DNA reads TGTGCCAGCAGTGAAGTGGGGCAGGAAAACTACGAGCAGTACGTC.

V gene TRBV5-5 combines with J gene TRBJ2-5, with 8 bases matching TRBD2. The CDR3 is 18 amino acids. CDR1 and CDR2 from the germline V gene are SGHKS and YYEKEE (reference sequence). Trimming at V came to 3 bases and at J to 5 bases, leaving 18 bases not matched to a gene. CDR3 sequence: CASSSHRGRAGGSETQYF. The CDR3 nucleotides read TGTGCCAGCAGCTCCCACCGGGGGAGGGCGGGAGGTTCGGAGACCCAGTACTTC.

The genes are TRBV6-1 and TRBJ2-7, with 7 bases lining up with TRBD1. The J segment lost 7 bases and the V segment lost 3 bases, leaving 6 bases of the junction unmatched. CDR1 MNHNS and CDR2 SASEGT come from the germline V gene. This CDR3 has 13 residues. CDR3 in amino acids: CASSDRDSIEQYV. The CDR3 DNA follows: TGTGCCAGCAGTGACAGGGACAGCATAGAGCAGTACGTC.

V is TRBV2 and J is TRBJ1-2; possibly TRBD1 for D (5 bases). Trimming removed 4 bases at V and 2 bases at J, with 11 bases between. This CDR3 spans 14 amino acids. Germline CDR1 SNHLY, CDR2 FYNNEI. Here the CDR3 reads CASSGLTANYGYTF. DNA of the CDR3: TGTGCCAGCAGTGGGTTGACAGCAAACTATGGCTACACCTTC.

The chain couples TRBV7-9 to TRBJ1-1, with D perhaps matching TRBD1 (5 bases). Trimming took off 3 bases at V and 8 bases at J, with 19 bases between the two ends. The CDR3 covers 15 residues. Germline assignment: CDR1 SEHNR and CDR2 FQNEAQ (reference sequence). CDR3: CASSLGVGGALEAFF. The DNA for the CDR3 is TGTGCCAGCAGCTTGGGGGTAGGCGGGGCGCTAGAAGCTTTCTTT.

The chain has TRBV19 and TRBJ1-4; D unresolved. The CDR3 loop spans 14 amino acids. Germline V gene data show CDR1 as LNHDA and CDR2 as SQIVND (reference sequence). Trimming stripped 7 bases from V and 4 bases from J, with 13 bases between. DNA of the CDR3: TGTGCCAGTACGATGGGCCGATATAATGAAAAACTGTTTTTT. It is translated as CASTMGRYNEKLFF.

The gene calls are TRBV24-1 and TRBJ1-4, with 10 nucleotides matching TRBD1. This CDR3 comprises 15 residues. The germline V gene has CDR1 KGHDR and CDR2 SFDVKD. The junction had 4 bases not matched to a gene; V was cut back by 4 bases and J by 6 bases. CDR3: CATSERGTGDEKLFF. CDR3 bases: TGTGCCACCAGTGAAAGGGGGACAGGGGATGAAAAACTGTTTTTT.

V usage is TRBV6-5 and J usage is TRBJ1-5; no reliable D call. The CDR3 consists of 15 residues. Germline V gives CDR1 MNHEY, CDR2 SVGAGI. Deletions cut 7 bases from V and 2 bases from J, with 15 bases between. CDR3 protein: CASKLSGEGNQPQHF. CDR3 DNA sequence: TGTGCCAGCAAATTATCCGGGGAGGGCAATCAGCCCCAGCATTTT.